Listed below are T cell receptor beta chains from one sample, sequenced in a study of shared clonotypes between healthy human individuals. Sequencing was performed with immunoSEQ multiplex PCR; in TCRdb, only in-frame clones are kept and a portion is missing. This table has some 2.4 million clones, approximately 93% appearing once. The sequenced material came from naive CD4+ T cells from PBMCs. Every receptor here comes from a man aged 18 to 35 in good health. Some clones in this sample may be carry-over from other donors' samples. Each CDR3 is given with its conserved first and last residue. D genes are given only for firm matches. Expanded clones get a size class; other rows say once, few or many, or leave the size out.

V	size	D	length	J	CDR3	DNA
TRBV11-2	.	TRBD2	14	TRBJ2-7	CASRPSGRTNEQYF	TGTGCCAGCCGGCCTAGCGGGAGGACCAACGAGCAGTACTTC
TRBV28	.	.	13	TRBJ1-2	CASSLKWQNGYTF	TGTGCCAGCAGTTTAAAATGGCAGAATGGCTACACCTTC
TRBV28	.	TRBD1	18	TRBJ2-7	CASSSPGTGARSSYEQYF	TGTGCCAGCAGTTCCCCCGGGACAGGGGCACGAAGCTCCTACGAGCAGTACTTC
TRBV5-1	.	.	15	TRBJ2-7	CASRKGGSNSYEQYF	TGCGCCAGCAGGAAGGGGGGCAGCAACTCCTACGAGCAGTACTTC
TRBV19	.	.	12	TRBJ1-5	CASSHREQPQHF	TGTGCCAGTAGTCACAGGGAACAGCCCCAGCATTTT
TRBV18	.	TRBD2	15	TRBJ2-5	CATMVGAGTRETQYF	TGTGCCACCATGGTTGGAGCGGGAACTAGAGAGACCCAGTACTTC
TRBV5-1	.	.	14	TRBJ2-5	CASSLVSGQETQYF	TGCGCCAGCAGCTTGGTGTCGGGCCAAGAGACCCAGTACTTC
TRBV5-1	.	.	14	TRBJ2-7	CASSWDGTSYEQYF	TGCGCCAGCAGCTGGGACGGAACCTCCTACGAGCAGTACTTC
TRBV28	.	TRBD2	13	TRBJ2-7	CASRLGLAGEQYF	TGTGCCAGCAGGCTCGGACTAGCAGGCGAGCAGTACTTC
TRBV9	.	.	15	TRBJ1-1	CASSVLTGYDAEAFF	TGTGCCAGCAGCGTCTTAACAGGGTACGACGCTGAAGCTTTCTTT
TRBV18	.	.	16	TRBJ1-2	CASSPAGRLANYGYTF	TGTGCCAGCTCACCAGCAGGGAGGTTAGCTAACTATGGCTACACCTTC
TRBV29-1	.	TRBD2	15	TRBJ2-7	CRPAPTSGRFRKQYF	TGCCGTCCGGCACCGACTAGCGGGAGGTTCCGGAAGCAGTACTTC
TRBV5-1	.	TRBD2	15	TRBJ2-5	CASSLALAGGETQYF	TGCGCCAGCAGCTTGGCACTAGCGGGGGGAGAGACCCAGTACTTC
TRBV29-1	.	.	10	TRBJ2-7	CSVGGDEQYF	TGCAGCGTTGGCGGCGACGAGCAGTACTTC
TRBV5-1	.	.	12	TRBJ2-5	CASSFEGETQYF	TGCGCCAGCAGCTTTGAGGGGGAGACCCAGTACTTC
TRBV2	once	.	14	TRBJ2-3	CASSVEGGTDTQYF	TGTGCCAGCAGTGTGGAGGGCGGCACAGATACGCAGTATTTT
TRBV7-3	.	.	17	TRBJ2-3	CASSLTGGAQWLNTQYF	TGTGCCAGCAGCTTAACAGGGGGGGCCCAATGGCTGAATACGCAGTATTTT
TRBV19	.	TRBD2	16	TRBJ2-1	CASVAGAGSSYNEQFF	TGTGCCAGTGTAGCGGGGGCGGGAAGCTCCTACAATGAGCAGTTCTTC
TRBV9	once	.	16	TRBJ2-2	CASSESPWRDTGELFF	TGTGCCAGCAGCGAGTCCCCCTGGCGGGACACCGGGGAGCTGTTTTTT
TRBV11-1	.	.	13	TRBJ1-1	CASSGDLNTEAFF	TGTGCCAGCAGTGGCGACCTGAACACTGAAGCTTTCTTT
TRBV28	.	TRBD1	14	TRBJ1-2	CASSRGQGNYGYTF	TGTGCCAGCAGTAGGGGACAGGGGAACTATGGCTACACCTTC
TRBV18	.	.	16	TRBJ2-3	CASSRNTATSTDTQYF	TGTGCCAGCTCCCGAAACACAGCCACTAGCACAGATACGCAGTATTTT
TRBV29-1	.	TRBD1	15	TRBJ2-1	CSVEDRGRGSNEQFF	TGCAGCGTTGAGGACAGGGGGCGCGGTAGCAATGAGCAGTTCTTC
TRBV7-2	.	TRBD2	17	TRBJ2-1	CASSSRIPSGSLDEQFF	TGTGCCAGCAGCTCAAGGATTCCTAGCGGGAGTTTGGATGAGCAGTTCTTC
TRBV27	.	.	13	TRBJ2-7	CASRQTGSYEQYF	TGTGCCAGCAGACAGACGGGCTCCTACGAGCAGTACTTC
TRBV5-1	.	TRBD1	16	TRBJ1-2	CASSTDLDRGLYGYTF	TGCGCCAGCAGCACCGACCTGGACAGGGGGCTCTATGGCTACACCTTC
TRBV28	.	.	11	TRBJ2-7	CASSLSAEQYF	TGTGCCAGCAGTTTATCCGCCGAGCAGTACTTC
TRBV5-5	.	TRBD2	15	TRBJ2-7	CASSLTSGAPYEQYF	TGTGCCAGCAGCCTGACTAGCGGGGCCCCCTACGAGCAGTACTTC
TRBV7-8	.	TRBD2	16	TRBJ2-3	CASSLLGLAGTDTQYF	TGTGCCAGCAGCCTACTCGGGCTAGCGGGCACAGATACGCAGTATTTT
TRBV2	.	.	13	TRBJ1-1	CASSDRLNTEAFF	TGTGCCAGCAGTGACAGGCTGAACACTGAAGCTTTCTTT
TRBV6-1	.	.	12	TRBJ2-3	CASSEGGIREYF	TGTGCCAGCAGTGAAGGGGGGATACGGGAGTATTTT
TRBV11-2	.	.	13	TRBJ2-3	CASSSRPQDTQYF	TGTGCCAGCAGCTCCCGCCCGCAGGATACGCAGTATTTT
TRBV6-5	.	.	15	TRBJ1-1	CASSYEERGRHEAFF	TGTGCCAGCAGTTACGAGGAGCGGGGACGACATGAAGCTTTCTTT
TRBV29-1	.	TRBD2	19	TRBJ2-1	CSVSTLAGVTPPSYNEQFF	TGCAGCGTCAGTACACTAGCGGGAGTGACCCCACCATCCTACAATGAGCAGTTCTTC
TRBV7-9	.	TRBD1	15	TRBJ1-1	CASSSRGQLNTEAFF	TGTGCCAGCAGCTCCCGGGGACAGCTTAACACTGAAGCTTTCTTT
TRBV6-5	.	.	14	TRBJ1-1	CASSYLGMNTEAFF	TGTGCCAGCAGTTACCTGGGAATGAACACTGAAGCTTTCTTT
TRBV7-3	.	.	13	TRBJ2-1	CASSSDSHNEQFF	TGTGCCAGCAGCTCGGACAGTCACAATGAGCAGTTCTTC
TRBV28	.	.	13	TRBJ2-1	CASVKAGYNEQFF	TGTGCCAGCGTAAAGGCAGGCTACAATGAGCAGTTCTTC
TRBV28	.	.	14	TRBJ1-2	CASSLVRDHYGYTF	TGTGCCAGCAGTTTAGTGAGGGACCACTATGGCTACACCTTC
TRBV6-6	.	TRBD2	16	TRBJ2-3	CASRFGLAGDTDTQYF	TGTGCCAGCAGGTTCGGACTAGCGGGAGATACAGATACGCAGTATTTT
TRBV19	.	.	13	TRBJ1-5	CASSIALGGPQHF	TGTGCCAGTAGTATAGCCCTCGGGGGGCCCCAGCATTTT